This passage covers 32 T cell receptor beta chains from one sample sequenced in a study of T cell repertoires in cytomegalovirus infection. TCRdb re-analysed the reads in MiXCR, keeping a single row per CDR3 protein. The table shows around 740,000 distinct CDR3 sequences, with 35% occurring only once. The source material was PBMCs. These receptors were collected from a human donor in good health (CMV status not recorded). Some clones in this sample may be carry-over from other donors' samples.

The gene calls are TRBV5-1 and TRBJ1-6; 10 bases map to TRBD1. Germline loops: CDR1 SGHRS, CDR2 YFSETQ. This CDR3 has 15 amino acids. The V gene end was trimmed by 2 bases and the J gene end by 7 bases; junction bases not matched to a gene: 3. The CDR3 protein is CASSFGGQGNSPLHF. The DNA of the CDR3 is TGCGCCAGCAGCTTCGGGGGACAGGGGAATTCACCCCTCCACTTT.

The CDR3 reads CASSLVRGGWNEQFF. The CDR3 DNA is TGTGCCAGCAGCTTAGTTCGGGGGGGCTGGAATGAGCAGTTCTTC. The V gene is TRBV7-9, the J gene TRBJ2-1; TRBD2 matches 8 bases. The germline V gene encodes CDR1 SEHNR and CDR2 FQNEAQ (reference sequence). The CDR3 is 15 residues long. V lost 1 base and J lost 7; bases outside the gene matches: 6.

The V gene is TRBV7-2, the J gene TRBJ2-7, with TRBD1 matching over 7 bases. The V gene's germline CDR1 is SGHTA and CDR2 FQGNSA. This CDR3 contains 15 residues. J was trimmed by 5 bases and V by 7 bases; bases with no gene match: 14. CDR3 amino acids: CASIIRGDSHHEQYF. The CDR3 nucleotides read TGTGCCAGCATCATTCGAGGGGACAGTCACCACGAGCAGTACTTC. The full variable domain, completed using reference TRBV7-2 and TRBJ2-7, is GAGVSQSPSNKVTEKGKDVELRCDPISGHTALYWYRQSLGQGLEFLIYFQGNSAPDKSGLPSDRFSAERTGGSVSTLTIQRTQQEDSAVYLCASIIRGDSHHEQYFGPGTRLTVT.

This clonotype was seen a few times. The chain has TRBV6-1 and TRBJ1-1; 8 nucleotides match TRBD1. The CDR3 runs 14 residues. Trimming cost V 4 bases and J 2 bases; bases outside gene matches: 3. The germline V gene has CDR1 MNHNS and CDR2 SASEGT. The CDR3 loop reads CASSGSGGNTEAFF. The CDR3 nucleotides are TGTGCCAGCAGTGGATCAGGGGGCAACACTGAAGCTTTCTTT.

This clonotype was counted only a few times. The chain links TRBV27 to TRBJ2-4; D not resolved. The germline V and J ends were trimmed by 4 bases and 0 bases, with 4 bases remaining between them. Germline CDR1 MNHEY, CDR2 SMNVEV (reference sequence). CDR3 length: 13 residues. The CDR3 DNA sequence: TGTGCCAGCAGTTCCTTAGCCAAAAACATTCAGTACTTC. Its protein product is CASSSLAKNIQYF.

This clonotype showed up many times. The rearrangement links TRBV27 to TRBJ1-2, with TRBD1 matching over 11 bases. Germline trimming cut 0 bases from V and 9 bases from J; bases unmatched to any gene: 6. CDR1 and CDR2 (germline): MNHEY, SMNVEV (reference sequence). The CDR3 contains 15 residues. The CDR3 sequence is CASSLSRTGGSSYTF. The DNA for the CDR3 is TGTGCCAGCAGTTTATCTAGGACAGGGGGCTCGAGCTACACCTTC.

This clonotype was detected only a few times. The chain recombines TRBV28 with TRBJ2-7, with 8 bases matching TRBD1. The CDR3 is 15 amino acids. V was pared by 3 bases and J by 0 bases, with 4 bases of the junction left unmatched. Germline V CDR1 and CDR2: MDHEN, SYDVKM. CDR3 DNA: TGTGCCAGCAGTTTGTGGGACAGGCCCTCCTACGAGCAGTACTTC. Protein: CASSLWDRPSYEQYF. Filled out from reference TRBV28 and TRBJ2-7, the complete variable domain reads DVKVTQSSRYLVKRTGEKVFLECVQDMDHENMFWYRQDPGLGLRLIYFSYDVKMKEKGDIPEGYSVSREKKERFSLILESASTNQTSMYLCASSLWDRPSYEQYFGPGTRLTVT.

This clonotype has just a few counts. The V gene is TRBV28, the J gene TRBJ1-1; 7 bases are shared with TRBD1. The germline CDR1 and CDR2 sequences are MDHEN and SYDVKM. The CDR3 has 13 residues. The trim removed 5 bases at V and 4 bases at J, leaving 4 bases unmatched. In nucleotides, the CDR3 is TGTGCCAGCAGTCGGGACAGTCCCACTGAAGCTTTCTTT. Protein sequence: CASSRDSPTEAFF.

The chain recombines TRBV5-1 with TRBJ2-3; 9 nucleotides match TRBD2. CDR3 length: 17 amino acids. In germline, CDR1 is SGHRS, CDR2 YFSETQ. J lost 5 bases, V lost 0 bases, and 10 bases had no gene match. The CDR3 DNA reads as TGCGCCAGCAGCTTGGATCTGAGCGGGGGGCGACGAGATACGCAGTATTTT. Translation gives CASSLDLSGGRRDTQYF.

Points on this clonotype: A single base separates this from a much larger clone, so it may be a read error. V gene TRBV4-1 combines with J gene TRBJ2-7; tentatively, D is TRBD1 (5 bases). Germline values: CDR1 MGHRA, CDR2 YSYEKL. This CDR3 comprises 16 residues. The CDR3 DNA reads as TGCTCCAGCAGCCAAGAGCAGGGTCTCTTCTCCTACGAGCAGTACTTC. Translated: CSSSQEQGLFSYEQYF.

The chain carries TRBV27 and TRBJ2-7, with D hard to call. The V and J ends lost 5 bases and 3 bases respectively, with 11 bases between them. CDR3 length equals 13 residues. Germline CDR1 MNHEY, CDR2 SMNVEV (reference sequence). CDR3: CASSHPGIYEQYF. The CDR3, as DNA: TGTGCCAGCAGTCATCCTGGTATCTACGAGCAGTACTTC.

J is TRBJ1-5 and V is TRBV12-3 or TRBV12-4; 7 bases agree with TRBD1. CDR3 length: 15 residues. With 5 bases clipped from V and 4 bases from J, the junction kept 8 bases outside the gene matches. CDR3 residues: CASSDTGAGNQPQHF. The CDR3 bases are TGTGCCAGCAGTGATACAGGGGCTGGAAATCAGCCCCAGCATTTT.

This clonotype was picked up a small number of times. The V call is TRBV7-8, the J call TRBJ1-2, with D unresolved. The germline gives CDR1 SGHVS, CDR2 FQNEAQ. V shed 1 base and J shed 8 bases, with 17 bases lying between them. The CDR3 length is 15 residues. Written as DNA, the CDR3 is TGTGCCAGCAGCTTAGATCGCCTGCAGGTGGGGGGCTACACCTTC. This sequence encodes CASSLDRLQVGGYTF.

This clonotype was counted between two and nine times. V usage is TRBV5-5 and J usage is TRBJ2-4; tentative D call: TRBD2 (6 bases). Per the germline V gene, CDR1 is SGHKS and CDR2 is YYEKEE (reference sequence). Trimming took 0 bases from V and 0 from J, leaving 10 bases between them. The CDR3 contains 16 residues. As DNA, the CDR3 is TGTGCCAGCAGCTTGGATGCGGGGCGAGCCAAAAACATTCAGTACTTC. It translates to CASSLDAGRAKNIQYF. Using reference TRBV5-5 and TRBJ2-4 for the parts outside the CDR3, the full variable domain is DAGVTQSPTHLIKTRGQQVTLRCSPISGHKSVSWYQQVLGQGPQFIFQYYEKEERGRGNFPDRFSARQFPNYSSELNVNALLLGDSALYLCASSLDAGRAKNIQYFGAGTRLSVL.

As regards this clonotype: Germline is not matched at one junction end, which may reflect a read error. The V call is TRBV7-7, the J call TRBJ2-5, with 10 positions matching TRBD1. Per the germline V gene, CDR1 is SSHAT and CDR2 is FNYEAQ (reference sequence). The CDR3 sequence is 14 residues long. The CDR3 reads CASSSGTGVETQYF. The CDR3, as DNA: TGTGCTAGCAGCTCCGGGACAGGGGTCGAGACCCAGTACTTC.

Remarks on this clonotype: This may stem from a read error, because a much larger clone lies one nucleotide away. The genes are TRBV7-2 and TRBJ2-7; D unclear. Germline lookup yields CDR1 SGHTA and CDR2 FQGNSA. Trimming stripped 1 base from V and 6 bases from J, with 13 bases between. The CDR3 has 14 amino acids. The CDR3 DNA follows: TGTGCCAGCAGCTTAGACGTCCCAGCTGTCGAGCAGTACTTC. This encodes CASSLDVPAVEQYF.

This clonotype was counted between two and nine times. The CDR3 DNA reads as TGTGCCAGCAGTTTCGGTAACAACGAGCAGTACTTC. Translating gives CASSFGNNEQYF. The chain uses TRBV28 and TRBJ2-7; D is undetermined. V lost 3 bases and J 5 bases, leaving 8 bases between the germline ends. CDR1 and CDR2 from the germline V gene are MDHEN and SYDVKM. CDR3 length: 12 amino acids. The entire variable domain, with the rest obtained from reference TRBV28 and TRBJ2-7, is as follows: DVKVTQSSRYLVKRTGEKVFLECVQDMDHENMFWYRQDPGLGLRLIYFSYDVKMKEKGDIPEGYSVSREKKERFSLILESASTNQTSMYLCASSFGNNEQYFGPGTRLTVT.

J is TRBJ2-3 and V is TRBV28; 7 bases match TRBD2. The V gene end was trimmed by 5 bases and the J gene end by 3 bases; junction bases not matched to a gene: 11. The CDR3 covers 16 residues. Per germline, CDR1 MDHEN and CDR2 SYDVKM. CDR3 sequence (DNA): TGTGCCAGCAGTCGTTCAAGGCGAGCGGGAACAGATACGCAGTATTTT. Protein product: CASSRSRRAGTDTQYF.

J is TRBJ1-5 and V is TRBV19, with 10 bases aligning to TRBD1. The V gene's germline CDR1 is LNHDA and CDR2 SQIVND (reference sequence). This CDR3 region has 16 residues. With V trimmed by 3 bases and J by 6 bases, 8 bases remained unmatched. The DNA of the CDR3 is TGTGCCAGTAGTATTACCCCGACAGGGGGCAGTCAGCCCCAGCATTTT. It codes for CASSITPTGGSQPQHF.

This clonotype was seen ten or more times. The chain uses TRBV7-6 and TRBJ2-2, with D perhaps TRBD1 or TRBD2 (5 bases each). Trimming pared 5 bases from V and 6 bases from J, leaving 16 bases between. The CDR3 is 15 amino acids. Germline loops: CDR1 SGHVS, CDR2 FNYEAQ. The CDR3 loop reads CASSPPVGGSGELFF. In nucleotides, the CDR3 is TGTGCCAGCAGCCCCCCCGTTGGGGGTTCCGGGGAGCTGTTTTTT.

The rearrangement links TRBV19 to TRBJ2-1, with 7 bases that match TRBD1. V shed 6 bases, J shed 4 bases, and the junction held 6 bases outside the gene matches. The CDR3 spans 14 residues. Germline lookup yields CDR1 LNHDA and CDR2 SQIVND (reference sequence). The CDR3, as DNA: TGTGCCAGTAGGAGGGACAGTCTTTACAATGAGCAGTTCTTC. It translates to CASRRDSLYNEQFF.

V usage is TRBV5-1 and J usage is TRBJ1-2, with TRBD1 matching over 7 bases. V dropped 5 bases and J dropped 6; count of bases not matched to a gene: 16. This CDR3 comprises 16 residues. Germline assignment: CDR1 SGHRS and CDR2 YFSETQ. For the CDR3, the DNA is TGCGCCAGCAGACACCCCCGGGACAGCCCAGGTGATGGCTACACCTTC. This gives the protein CASRHPRDSPGDGYTF.

This clonotype was counted a few times. This chain connects TRBV27 to TRBJ2-5; 7 bases map to TRBD1. Germline CDR1 MNHEY, CDR2 SMNVEV (reference sequence). CDR3 length: 15 residues. Germline trimming cut 5 bases from V and 1 base from J; bases unmatched to any gene: 7. CDR3 region: CASSRWDSLQETQYF. For the CDR3, the DNA is TGTGCCAGCAGTCGCTGGGACAGCCTCCAAGAGACCCAGTACTTC.

This rearrangement joins TRBV5-6 to TRBJ1-2, with TRBD1 as a possible D gene (5 bases). CDR1 and CDR2 from the germline V gene are SGHDT and YYEEEE. This CDR3 has 14 residues. Trimming removed 0 bases from V and 8 bases from J, with 14 bases in between. The CDR3 sequence: CASSLAGRQRGYTF. CDR3 coding DNA: TGTGCCAGCAGCTTGGCGGGGCGGCAGCGGGGCTACACCTTC.

This clonotype was seen a few times. The V gene is TRBV28, the J gene TRBJ2-1; 10 bases fit TRBD2. In germline, CDR1 is MDHEN, CDR2 SYDVKM. V lost 6 bases, J lost 7 bases, and 9 bases stayed unmatched. This CDR3 region has 15 residues. In nucleotides, the CDR3 is TGTGCCAGCAGAGCTTCTAGCGGGAGCACGAATGAGCAGTTCTTC. The encoded protein is CASRASSGSTNEQFF.

In its sample, this clonotype was seen a few times. The CDR3 DNA reads TGTGCCAGCAGCTTGGGTGGGGACAGGTCCTACAATGAGCAGTTCTTC. It yields the protein CASSLGGDRSYNEQFF. The chain recombines TRBV7-6 with TRBJ2-1; 8 bases fit TRBD1. Germline CDR1 SGHVS, CDR2 FNYEAQ. The CDR3 totals 16 residues. V trimming: 3 bases; J trimming: 1 base; junction bases outside the gene matches: 5.

Only a few counts were recorded for this clonotype. This chain connects TRBV28 to TRBJ2-3, with no clear D. V was trimmed by 1 base and J by 0 bases, leaving 14 bases between them. CDR3 size: 17 residues. Germline CDR1 and CDR2: MDHEN and SYDVKM. In DNA form, the CDR3 reads TGTGCCAGCAGTTTATTGAGGATGCTACCTAGCACAGATACGCAGTATTTT. Translated, it gives CASSLLRMLPSTDTQYF.

The sample holds many counts of this clonotype. The chain combines TRBV7-2 with TRBJ1-3; 7 bases map to TRBD1. The length of the CDR3 is 15 residues. From germline, CDR1 is SGHTA and CDR2 FQGNSA. V lost 4 bases and J lost 4; bases outside the gene matches: 7. The CDR3 DNA sequence: TGTGCCAGCAGCTGGATAGACAGGGACGGAAACACCATATATTTT. Its translation is CASSWIDRDGNTIYF.

The rearrangement links TRBV28 to TRBJ1-6; D ambiguous. CDR1 and CDR2 from the germline V gene are MDHEN and SYDVKM. The CDR3 extends over 15 amino acids. The V end lost 4 bases, the J end lost 9 bases, and 16 bases lay between the germline ends. CDR3 region: CASSSTDGAGSPLHF. CDR3 nucleotide sequence: TGTGCCAGCAGTTCCACGGACGGAGCAGGTTCACCCCTCCACTTT.

There are a few counts of this clonotype. V and J are TRBV24-1 and TRBJ2-3; 7 nucleotides match TRBD2. The CDR3 sequence is 16 residues long. Germline V gene sequence: CDR1 KGHDR, CDR2 SFDVKD. V lost 7 bases and J lost 1; bases outside the gene matches: 10. This CDR3 reads CATSPGGLGGTDTQYF. In nucleotides, the CDR3 is TGTGCCACCAGCCCGGGGGGACTTGGAGGCACAGATACGCAGTATTTT.

The rearrangement uses TRBV11-2 and TRBJ2-1; 10 bases align to TRBD2. V shed 5 bases and J 9 bases; nucleotides not matched to a gene: 16. This CDR3 region has 17 residues. Germline V gene lookup returns CDR1 SGHAT and CDR2 FQNNGV. The CDR3 sequence: CASSKSLAGGFSGEQFF. The CDR3 nucleotides are TGTGCCAGCAGCAAATCCTTAGCGGGGGGATTTTCCGGTGAGCAGTTCTTC.

This clonotype showed up just a few times. The chain employs TRBV7-3 and TRBJ2-1, with 7 positions matching TRBD1. The CDR3 is made up of 14 amino acids. Germline values: CDR1 SGHTA, CDR2 FQGTGA. V trimming: 4 bases; J trimming: 7 bases; junction bases outside the gene matches: 7. CDR3 loop: CASSYRQGRNEQFF. CDR3 nucleotides: TGTGCCAGCAGCTATCGACAGGGTAGGAATGAGCAGTTCTTC.